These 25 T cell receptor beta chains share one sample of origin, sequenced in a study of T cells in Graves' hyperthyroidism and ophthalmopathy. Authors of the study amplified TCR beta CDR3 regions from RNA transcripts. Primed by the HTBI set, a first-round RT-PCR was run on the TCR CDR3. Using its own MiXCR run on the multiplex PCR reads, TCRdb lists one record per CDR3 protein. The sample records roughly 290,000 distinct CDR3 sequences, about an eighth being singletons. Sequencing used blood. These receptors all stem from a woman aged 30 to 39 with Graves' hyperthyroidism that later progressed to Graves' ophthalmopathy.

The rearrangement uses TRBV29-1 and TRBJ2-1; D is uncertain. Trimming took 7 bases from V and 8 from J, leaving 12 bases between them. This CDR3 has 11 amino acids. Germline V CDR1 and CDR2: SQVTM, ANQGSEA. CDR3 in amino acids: CSGWVIDEQFF. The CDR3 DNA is TGCAGCGGCTGGGTGATCGATGAGCAGTTCTTC.

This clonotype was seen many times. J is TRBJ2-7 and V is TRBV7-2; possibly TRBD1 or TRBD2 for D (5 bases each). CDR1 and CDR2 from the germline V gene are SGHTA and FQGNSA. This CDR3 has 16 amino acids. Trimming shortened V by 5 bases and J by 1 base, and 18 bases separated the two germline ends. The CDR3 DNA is TGTGCCAGCAGCCTAGGGACGCCTGGTATTTCCTACGAGCAGTACTTC. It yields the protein CASSLGTPGISYEQYF.

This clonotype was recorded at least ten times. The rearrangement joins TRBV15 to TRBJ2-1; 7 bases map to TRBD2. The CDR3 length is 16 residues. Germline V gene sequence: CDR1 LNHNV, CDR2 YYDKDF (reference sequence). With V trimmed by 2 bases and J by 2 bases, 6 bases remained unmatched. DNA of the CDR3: TGTGCCACCAGCAGACCTCGACTAGCAGCCTACAATGAGCAGTTCTTC. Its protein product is CATSRPRLAAYNEQFF.

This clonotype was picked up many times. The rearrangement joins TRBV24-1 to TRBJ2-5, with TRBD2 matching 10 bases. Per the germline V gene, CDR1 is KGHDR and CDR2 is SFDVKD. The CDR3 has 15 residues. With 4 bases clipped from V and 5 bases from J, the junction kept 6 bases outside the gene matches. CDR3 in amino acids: CATSEVAGGLETQYF. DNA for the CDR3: TGTGCCACCAGTGAGGTAGCGGGAGGTTTGGAGACCCAGTACTTC.

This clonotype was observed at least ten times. CDR3 residues: CASRLTSGNEQYF. The CDR3 bases are TGTGCCAGCAGGCTGACTAGCGGGAACGAGCAGTACTTC. The genes are TRBV27 and TRBJ2-7; 11 positions match TRBD2. Trimming cost V 6 bases and J 5 bases; bases outside gene matches: 3. The CDR3 covers 13 residues. Germline CDR1 reads MNHEY; CDR2 reads SMNVEV (reference sequence).

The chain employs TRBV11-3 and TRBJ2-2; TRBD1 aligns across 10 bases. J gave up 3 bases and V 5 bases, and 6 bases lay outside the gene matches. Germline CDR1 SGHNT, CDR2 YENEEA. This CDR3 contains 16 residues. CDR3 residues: CASSPGGTGDTGELFF. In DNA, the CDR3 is TGTGCCAGCAGCCCAGGTGGGACAGGGGACACCGGGGAGCTGTTTTTT. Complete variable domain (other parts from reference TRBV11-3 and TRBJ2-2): EAGVVQSPRYKIIEKKQPVAFWCNPISGHNTLYWYLQNLGQGPELLIRYENEEAVDDSQLPKDRFSAERLKGVDSTLKIQPAELGDSAVYLCASSPGGTGDTGELFFGEGSRLTVL.

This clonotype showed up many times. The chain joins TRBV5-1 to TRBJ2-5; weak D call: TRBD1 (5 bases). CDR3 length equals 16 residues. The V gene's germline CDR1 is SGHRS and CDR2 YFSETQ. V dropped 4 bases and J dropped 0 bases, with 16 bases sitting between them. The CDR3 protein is CASSERTQAYQETQYF. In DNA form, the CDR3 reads TGCGCCAGCAGCGAGAGGACACAAGCCTACCAAGAGACCCAGTACTTC.

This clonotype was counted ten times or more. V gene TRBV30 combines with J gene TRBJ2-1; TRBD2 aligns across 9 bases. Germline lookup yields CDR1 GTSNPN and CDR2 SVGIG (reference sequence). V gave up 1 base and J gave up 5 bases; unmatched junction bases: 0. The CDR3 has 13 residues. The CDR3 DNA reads TGTGCCTGGAGTGGACTAGCGGACAATGAGCAGTTCTTC. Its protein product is CAWSGLADNEQFF. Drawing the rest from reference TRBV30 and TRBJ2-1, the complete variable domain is SQTIHQWPATLVQPVGSPLSLECTVEGTSNPNLYWYRQAAGRGLQLLFYSVGIGQISSEVPQNLSASRPQDRQFILSSKKLLLSDSGFYLCAWSGLADNEQFFGPGTRLTVL.

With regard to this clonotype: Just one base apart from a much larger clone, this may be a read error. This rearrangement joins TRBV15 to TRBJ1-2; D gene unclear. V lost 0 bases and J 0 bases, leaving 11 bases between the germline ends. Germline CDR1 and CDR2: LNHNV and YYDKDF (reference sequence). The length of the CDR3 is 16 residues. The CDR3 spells CATSRDKSQPNYGYTF. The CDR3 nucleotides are TGTGCCACCAGCAGAGATAAAAGTCAGCCTAACTATGGCTACACCTTC. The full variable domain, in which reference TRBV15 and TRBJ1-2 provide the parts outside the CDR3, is DAMVIQNPRYQVTQFGKPVTLSCSQTLNHNVMYWYQQKSSQAPKLLFHYYDKDFNNEADTPDNFQSRRPNTSFCFLDIRSPGLGDTAMYLCATSRDKSQPNYGYTFGSGTRLTVV.

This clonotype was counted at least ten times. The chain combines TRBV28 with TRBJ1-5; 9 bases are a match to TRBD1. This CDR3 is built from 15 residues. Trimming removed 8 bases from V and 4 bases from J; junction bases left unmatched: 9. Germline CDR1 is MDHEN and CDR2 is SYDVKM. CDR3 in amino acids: CASVSPGTGNQPQHF. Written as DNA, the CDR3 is TGTGCCAGCGTGTCCCCCGGGACAGGGAATCAGCCCCAGCATTTT. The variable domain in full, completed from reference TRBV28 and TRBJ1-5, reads DVKVTQSSRYLVKRTGEKVFLECVQDMDHENMFWYRQDPGLGLRLIYFSYDVKMKEKGDIPEGYSVSREKKERFSLILESASTNQTSMYLCASVSPGTGNQPQHFGDGTRLSIL.

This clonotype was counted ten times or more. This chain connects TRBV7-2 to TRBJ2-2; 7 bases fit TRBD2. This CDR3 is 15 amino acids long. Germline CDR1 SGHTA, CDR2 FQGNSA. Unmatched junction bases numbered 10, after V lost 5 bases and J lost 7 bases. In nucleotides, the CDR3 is TGTGCCAGCAGCCTCAGCCTAGCGGTTCTCGGGGAGCTGTTTTTT. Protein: CASSLSLAVLGELFF.

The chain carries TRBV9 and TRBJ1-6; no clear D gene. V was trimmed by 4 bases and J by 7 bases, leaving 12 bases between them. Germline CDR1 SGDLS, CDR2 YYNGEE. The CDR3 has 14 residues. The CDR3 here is CASSPEAVNSPLHF. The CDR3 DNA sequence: TGTGCCAGCAGCCCCGAGGCAGTAAATTCACCCCTCCACTTT.

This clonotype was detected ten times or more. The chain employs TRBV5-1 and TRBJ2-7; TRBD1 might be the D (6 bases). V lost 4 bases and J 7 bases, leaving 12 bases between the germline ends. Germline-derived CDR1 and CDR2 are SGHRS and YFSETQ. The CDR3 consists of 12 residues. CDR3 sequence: CASSRQVGEQYF. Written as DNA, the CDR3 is TGCGCCAGCAGCCGACAGGTTGGGGAGCAGTACTTC.

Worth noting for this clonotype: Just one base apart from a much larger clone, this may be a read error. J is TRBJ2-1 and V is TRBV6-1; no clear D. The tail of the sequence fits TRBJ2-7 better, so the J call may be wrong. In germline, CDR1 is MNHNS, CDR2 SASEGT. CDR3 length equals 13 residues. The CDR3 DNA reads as TGTGCCAGCAGTGAATGGGTCCTCAATGAGCAGTACTTC. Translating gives CASSEWVLNEQYF.

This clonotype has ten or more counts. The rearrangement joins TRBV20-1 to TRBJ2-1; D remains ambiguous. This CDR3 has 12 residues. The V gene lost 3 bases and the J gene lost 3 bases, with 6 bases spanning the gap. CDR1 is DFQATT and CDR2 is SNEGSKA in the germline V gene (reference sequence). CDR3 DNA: TGCAGTGCTAGTCCGTTCTACAATGAGCAGTTCTTC. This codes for CSASPFYNEQFF.

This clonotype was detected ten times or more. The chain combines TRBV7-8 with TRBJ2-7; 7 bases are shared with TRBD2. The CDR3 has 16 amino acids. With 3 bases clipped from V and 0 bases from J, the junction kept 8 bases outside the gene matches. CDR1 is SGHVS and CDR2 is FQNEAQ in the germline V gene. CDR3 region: CASSFPGSGFSYEQYF. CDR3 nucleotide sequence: TGTGCCAGCAGCTTCCCCGGTAGCGGGTTCTCCTACGAGCAGTACTTC.

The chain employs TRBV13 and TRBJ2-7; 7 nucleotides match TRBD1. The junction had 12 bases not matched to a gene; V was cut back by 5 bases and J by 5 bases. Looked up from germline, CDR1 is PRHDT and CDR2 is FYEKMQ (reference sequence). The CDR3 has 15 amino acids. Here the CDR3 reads CASSRPGTAVDEQYF. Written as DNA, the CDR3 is TGTGCCAGCAGCCGTCCCGGGACAGCCGTCGACGAGCAGTACTTC. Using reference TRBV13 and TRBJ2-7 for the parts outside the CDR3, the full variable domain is AAGVIQSPRHLIKEKRETATLKCYPIPRHDTVYWYQQGPGQDPQFLISFYEKMQSDKGSIPDRFSAQQFSDYHSELNMSSLELGDSALYFCASSRPGTAVDEQYFGPGTRLTVT.

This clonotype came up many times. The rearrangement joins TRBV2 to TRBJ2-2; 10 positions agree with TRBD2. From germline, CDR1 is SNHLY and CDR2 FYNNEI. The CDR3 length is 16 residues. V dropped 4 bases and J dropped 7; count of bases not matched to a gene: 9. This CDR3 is CASSVVSGRGSGELFF. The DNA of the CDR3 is TGTGCCAGCAGTGTGGTCAGCGGGAGGGGGAGCGGGGAGCTGTTTTTT.

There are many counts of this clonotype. Written as DNA, the CDR3 is TGTGCCAGCAGCTTAGGTAGCGGATCCTACAATGAGCAGTTCTTC. This translates into CASSLGSGSYNEQFF. This chain uses TRBV7-9 with TRBJ2-1, with D possibly TRBD2 on 6 matching bases. The CDR3 totals 15 residues. Trimming cost V 1 base and J 1 base, with 8 bases left between them. Germline lookup yields CDR1 SEHNR and CDR2 FQNEAQ (reference sequence).

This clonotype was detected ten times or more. The CDR3 is CASSFGQGANQPQHF. The CDR3 region has the DNA TGTGCCAGCAGTTTCGGACAGGGGGCGAATCAGCCCCAGCATTTT. The gene calls are TRBV12-3 or TRBV12-4 and TRBJ1-5; 11 bases match TRBD1. With V trimmed by 3 bases and J by 4 bases, 2 bases remained unmatched. The CDR3 spans 15 residues.

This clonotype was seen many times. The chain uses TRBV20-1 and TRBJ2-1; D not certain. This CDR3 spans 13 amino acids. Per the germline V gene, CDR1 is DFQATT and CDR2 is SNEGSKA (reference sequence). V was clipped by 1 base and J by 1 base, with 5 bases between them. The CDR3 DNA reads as TGCAGTGCTAGAGGGGATTCCTACAATGAGCAGTTCTTC. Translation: CSARGDSYNEQFF.

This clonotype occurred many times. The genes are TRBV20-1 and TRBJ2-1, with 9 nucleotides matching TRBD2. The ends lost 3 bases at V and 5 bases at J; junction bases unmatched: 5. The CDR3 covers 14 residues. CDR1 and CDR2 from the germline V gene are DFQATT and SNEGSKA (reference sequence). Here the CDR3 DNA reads TGCAGTGCTAGGATAGCGGGAGTGGACAATGAGCAGTTCTTC. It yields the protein CSARIAGVDNEQFF.

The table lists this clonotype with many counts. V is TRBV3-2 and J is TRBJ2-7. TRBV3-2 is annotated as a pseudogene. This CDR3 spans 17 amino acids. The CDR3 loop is CASSQDGSSAISYEQYF. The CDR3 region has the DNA TGTGCCAGCAGCCAGGACGGTAGCTCGGCCATCTCCTACGAGCAGTACTTC.

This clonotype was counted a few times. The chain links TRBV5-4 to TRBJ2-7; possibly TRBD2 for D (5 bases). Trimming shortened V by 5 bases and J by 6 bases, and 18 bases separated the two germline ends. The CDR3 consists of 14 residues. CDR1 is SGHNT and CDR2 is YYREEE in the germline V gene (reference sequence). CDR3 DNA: TGTGCCAGCAGTTTTGGAGGTGCGGCCAGCGAGCAGTACTTC. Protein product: CASSFGGAASEQYF.

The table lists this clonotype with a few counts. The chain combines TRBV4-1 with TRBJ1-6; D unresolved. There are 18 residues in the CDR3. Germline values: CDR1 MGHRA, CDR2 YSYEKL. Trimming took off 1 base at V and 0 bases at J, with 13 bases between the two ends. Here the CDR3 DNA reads TGCGCCAGCAGCCAAGCCGTTCAAGGCAGCTCCTATAATTCACCCCTCCACTTT. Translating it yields CASSQAVQGSSYNSPLHF.